This T cell receptor beta chain was retrieved from a study of T-cell reconstitution after alpha-beta-depleted transplantation in children. Construction of the TCRbeta library involved unique molecular identifiers. TCRdb processed the PCR reads anew with MiXCR; each CDR3 protein has one entry. Of almost 250,000 distinct CDR3 sequences listed, around 25% were seen once; the top ten hold approximately 2.5%. The CDR3 covers 14 residues. This clonotype occurred a few times. The sample here was PBMCs, taken before TCRalphabeta/CD19-depleted stem cell transplant. The sequence derives from a girl aged 2-9 years with Fanconi anemia, due to receive a stem cell transplant. This rearrangement joins TRBV21-1 to TRBJ2-2. TRBV21-1 is listed as a pseudogene. The CDR3 DNA reads TGTGCCAGCAGCAAAGCGCGTCAGACCGGGGAGCTGTTTTTT. The encoded protein is CASSKARQTGELFF.